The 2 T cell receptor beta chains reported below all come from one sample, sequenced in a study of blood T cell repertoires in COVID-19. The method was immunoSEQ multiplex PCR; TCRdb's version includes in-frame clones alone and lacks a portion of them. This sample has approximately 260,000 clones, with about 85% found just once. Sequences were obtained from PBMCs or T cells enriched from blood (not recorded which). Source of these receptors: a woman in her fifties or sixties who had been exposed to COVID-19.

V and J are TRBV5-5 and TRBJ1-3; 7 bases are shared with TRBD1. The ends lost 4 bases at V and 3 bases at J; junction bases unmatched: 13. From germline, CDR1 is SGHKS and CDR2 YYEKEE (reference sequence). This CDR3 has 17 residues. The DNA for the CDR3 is TGTGCCAGCAGCCATTTGGGCCGAGGGGGCGGTGGAAACACCATATATTTT. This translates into CASSHLGRGGGGNTIYF.

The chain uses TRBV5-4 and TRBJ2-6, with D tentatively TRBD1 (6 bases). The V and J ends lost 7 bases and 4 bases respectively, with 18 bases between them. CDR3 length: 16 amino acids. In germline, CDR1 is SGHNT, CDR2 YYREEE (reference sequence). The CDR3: CASPTGSSTGANVLTF. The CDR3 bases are TGTGCCAGCCCGACAGGTTCCTCTACCGGGGCCAACGTCCTGACTTTC.